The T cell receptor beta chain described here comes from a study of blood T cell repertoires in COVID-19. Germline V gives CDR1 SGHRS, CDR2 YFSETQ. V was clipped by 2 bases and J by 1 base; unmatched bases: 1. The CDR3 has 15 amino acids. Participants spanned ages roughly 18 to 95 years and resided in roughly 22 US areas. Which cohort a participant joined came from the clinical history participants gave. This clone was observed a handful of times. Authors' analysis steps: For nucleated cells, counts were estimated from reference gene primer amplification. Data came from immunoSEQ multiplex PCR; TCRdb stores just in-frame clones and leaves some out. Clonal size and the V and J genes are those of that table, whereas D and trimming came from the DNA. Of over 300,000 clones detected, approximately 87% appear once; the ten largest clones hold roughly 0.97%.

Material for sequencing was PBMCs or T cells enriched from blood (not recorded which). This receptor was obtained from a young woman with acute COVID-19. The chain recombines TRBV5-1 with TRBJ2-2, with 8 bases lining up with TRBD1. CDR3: CASSFGTGNTGELFF. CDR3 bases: TGCGCCAGCAGCTTCGGGACAGGGAACACCGGGGAGCTGTTTTTT.